The T cell receptor beta chain under discussion was sequenced for a study of blood T cell repertoires in COVID-19. Study-level background: Acute and convalescent COVID-19 samples came from the United States, Italy and Spain. T cells, B-cell-depleted T cells, or PBMCs supplied cDNA or gDNA.

CDR1 and CDR2 (germline): MDHEN, SYDVKM. CDR3 length: 15 residues. V was shortened by 9 bases and J by 0 bases, with 15 bases between the two germline ends. As handled by the study authors: Estimation of nucleated cell counts relied on the amplification of reference gene primers. Here immunoSEQ multiplex PCR was the method, and the copy in TCRdb shows in-frame clones only, minus some. V and J calls and clone size follow that table, whereas D and trimming were derived from the DNA. There are 20,000 to 25,000 clones in the sample; roughly 90% occur only once, and about 27% lies in the top ten. Sequenced sample: peripheral blood. The rearrangement uses TRBV28 and TRBJ1-3; D is unresolved. The TCR sequence derives from a woman between 70 and 85 years old with active COVID-19. CDR3: CASTAIHDSGNTIYF. The CDR3 DNA reads TGTGCCAGTACCGCTATCCATGACTCTGGAAACACCATATATTTT. The whole variable domain, remainder taken from reference TRBV28 and TRBJ1-3, is DVKVTQSSRYLVKRTGEKVFLECVQDMDHENMFWYRQDPGLGLRLIYFSYDVKMKEKGDIPEGYSVSREKKERFSLILESASTNQTSMYLCASTAIHDSGNTIYFGEGSWLTVV.